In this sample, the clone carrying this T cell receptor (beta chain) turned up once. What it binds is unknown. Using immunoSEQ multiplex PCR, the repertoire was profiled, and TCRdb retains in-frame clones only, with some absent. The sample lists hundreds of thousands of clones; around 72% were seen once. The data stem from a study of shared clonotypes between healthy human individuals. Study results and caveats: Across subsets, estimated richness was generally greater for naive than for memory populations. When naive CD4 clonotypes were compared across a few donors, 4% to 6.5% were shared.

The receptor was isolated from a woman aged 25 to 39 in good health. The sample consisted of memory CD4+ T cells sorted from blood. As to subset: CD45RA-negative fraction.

Here the CDR3 DNA reads TGTGCCAGTAGTAGAGGGGGGGCCCGGACCGGGGAGCTGTTTTTT. It codes for CASSRGGARTGELFF. V usage is TRBV19 and J usage is TRBJ2-2; possible D gene TRBD2, 7 bases. CDR1 and CDR2 (germline): LNHDA, SQIVND (reference sequence). Between the trimmed V and J ends, which lost 4 bases and 5 bases, there was a span of 14 bases. The CDR3 consists of 15 residues.